These 15 T cell receptor beta chains were sequenced from one sample in a study of control samples from healthy donors and cancer patients. Some clones are missing from TCRdb's copy, which holds only in-frame ones; the method was immunoSEQ multiplex PCR. Among 120,000 to 150,000 clones, around 90% were seen once, and the ten largest hold over 9%. Input material: blood. Receptors were obtained from a man in his thirties or forties in good health.

The chain couples TRBV5-4 to TRBJ2-7; no definite D call. The CDR3 runs 15 residues. CDR1 SGHNT and CDR2 YYREEE come from the germline V gene (reference sequence). V lost 0 bases to trimming and J lost 0 bases, with 10 bases between them. The chain's CDR3 is CASSLVGSHSYEQYF. Here the CDR3 DNA reads TGTGCCAGCAGCTTGGTAGGGTCCCACTCCTACGAGCAGTACTTC.

This chain joins TRBV29-1 and TRBJ1-2; TRBD1 agrees at 10 bases. V gave up 7 bases and J gave up 2 bases; unmatched junction bases: 4. The CDR3 sequence is 13 residues long. Germline V gene lookup returns CDR1 SQVTM and CDR2 ANQGSEA. For the CDR3, the DNA is TGCAGCGGCTTGGGACAGGGGAACTATGGCTACACCTTC. It codes for CSGLGQGNYGYTF. The entire variable domain, with the rest obtained from reference TRBV29-1 and TRBJ1-2, is as follows: SAVISQKPSRDICQRGTSLTIQCQVDSQVTMMFWYRQQPGQSLTLIATANQGSEATYESGFVIDKFPISRPNLTFSTLTVSNMSPEDSSIYLCSGLGQGNYGYTFGSGTRLTVV.

Here the CDR3 DNA reads TGTGCCAGCAGCTCACACGTCTCCCCGAACACTGAAGCTTTCTTT. Its protein product is CASSSHVSPNTEAFF. The J gene is TRBJ1-1, the V gene TRBV9; D is ambiguous. Germline CDR1 SGDLS, CDR2 YYNGEE. Trimming took 4 bases from V and 1 from J, leaving 14 bases between them. The CDR3 covers 15 residues.

The chain is built from TRBV10-1 and TRBJ2-5, with 7 bases aligning to TRBD1. The trim removed 4 bases at V and 4 bases at J, leaving 9 bases unmatched. Germline lookup yields CDR1 WNHNN and CDR2 SYGVQD (reference sequence). The CDR3 runs to 15 residues. The CDR3 spells CASSGRNRGRETQYF. The CDR3 bases are TGCGCCAGCAGTGGGAGAAACAGGGGTCGAGAGACCCAGTACTTC.

CDR3 in amino acids: CASSYRAAYGYTF. The CDR3 region has the DNA TGTGCCAGCAGTTACCGCGCTGCGTATGGCTACACCTTC. The chain links TRBV6-5 to TRBJ1-2; D is ambiguous. V dropped 2 bases and J dropped 5 bases, with 9 bases sitting between them. This CDR3 has 13 amino acids. The germline V gene encodes CDR1 MNHEY and CDR2 SVGAGI.

V is TRBV6-2 or TRBV6-3 and J is TRBJ2-2, with 9 nucleotides matching TRBD2. The CDR3 is made up of 15 amino acids. CDR1 MNHEY and CDR2 SVGEGT come from the germline V gene. V lost 4 bases, J lost 6 bases, and 6 bases stayed unmatched. For the CDR3, the DNA is TGTGCCAGCAGTTTAGCGGGAGAGGGCGCCGGGGAGCTGTTTTTT. It specifies CASSLAGEGAGELFF.

The chain joins TRBV28 to TRBJ1-6, with TRBD1 identical over 9 bases. With 4 bases clipped from V and 10 bases from J, the junction kept 5 bases outside the gene matches. Looked up from germline, CDR1 is MDHEN and CDR2 is SYDVKM. This CDR3 comprises 14 residues. As DNA, the CDR3 is TGTGCCAGCAGTTCGACAGGGGGGGGCTCACCCCTCCACTTT. This translates into CASSSTGGGSPLHF.

The rearrangement uses TRBV28 and TRBJ1-6, with no clear D. Germline CDR1 MDHEN, CDR2 SYDVKM. The CDR3 has 13 amino acids. V gave up 6 bases and J gave up 4 bases, with 7 bases separating them. This CDR3 reads CASSLGYNSPLHF. CDR3 nucleotide sequence: TGTGCCAGCAGCCTCGGGTATAATTCACCCCTCCACTTT.

The V gene is TRBV5-5, the J gene TRBJ2-3, with 7 bases lining up with TRBD1. The CDR3 is 15 residues long. Germline values: CDR1 SGHKS, CDR2 YYEKEE (reference sequence). Trimming cost V 3 bases and J 10 bases; bases outside gene matches: 14. CDR3 sequence (DNA): TGTGCCAGCAGCTACCGGGACAGTGGGATTCAGTCGCAGTATTTT. This translates into CASSYRDSGIQSQYF.

The chain uses TRBV30 and TRBJ1-1; 7 bases line up with TRBD1. Per the germline V gene, CDR1 is GTSNPN and CDR2 is SVGIG (reference sequence). The CDR3 is 13 amino acids. V was pared by 2 bases and J by 10 bases, with 10 bases of the junction left unmatched. CDR3 DNA: TGTGCCTGGAGTATGGCCAGGACAGGAGGAGCTTTCTTT. Residues: CAWSMARTGGAFF. The full variable domain, in which reference TRBV30 and TRBJ1-1 provide the parts outside the CDR3, is SQTIHQWPATLVQPVGSPLSLECTVEGTSNPNLYWYRQAAGRGLQLLFYSVGIGQISSEVPQNLSASRPQDRQFILSSKKLLLSDSGFYLCAWSMARTGGAFFGQGTRLTVV.

V gene TRBV5-1 combines with J gene TRBJ2-7; possibly TRBD2 for D (7 bases). CDR1 is SGHRS and CDR2 is YFSETQ in the germline V gene. CDR3 length: 15 residues. Between the trimmed V and J ends, which lost 0 bases and 4 bases, there was a span of 14 bases. As DNA, the CDR3 is TGCGCCAGCAGCTTGGCCGGGGGGCGGCAATACGAGCAGTACTTC. It codes for CASSLAGGRQYEQYF.

This chain joins TRBV28 and TRBJ2-7, with TRBD2 matching 12 bases. The germline CDR1 and CDR2 sequences are MDHEN and SYDVKM. CDR3 length: 16 amino acids. The V and J ends lost 7 bases and 7 bases, in that order; junction bases with no gene match: 14. This CDR3 is CASITYRTSGMGEQYF. The CDR3 DNA reads TGTGCCAGCATTACTTATAGGACTAGCGGGATGGGGGAGCAGTACTTC.

Only a few counts were recorded for this clone. The chain joins TRBV25-1 to TRBJ2-3, with unresolved D. Germline values: CDR1 MGHDK, CDR2 SYGVNS. The ends were cut back, 0 bases at V and 4 bases at J, with 11 bases in the middle. This CDR3 is 15 amino acids long. The CDR3 protein is CASSEYLASADTQYF. The DNA of the CDR3 is TGTGCCAGCAGTGAATATCTCGCGTCAGCAGATACGCAGTATTTT.

J is TRBJ2-2 and V is TRBV5-4; D uncertain. The CDR3 totals 13 residues. Germline V gives CDR1 SGHNT, CDR2 YYREEE (reference sequence). Between the trimmed V and J ends, which lost 5 bases and 2 bases, there was a span of 7 bases. CDR3 nucleotides: TGTGCCAGCAGGGTCCGAAACACCGGGGAGCTGTTTTTT. Encoded protein: CASRVRNTGELFF. The variable domain in full, completed from reference TRBV5-4 and TRBJ2-2, reads ETGVTQSPTHLIKTRGQQVTLRCSSQSGHNTVSWYQQALGQGPQFIFQYYREEENGRGNFPPRFSGLQFPNYSSELNVNALELDDSALYLCASRVRNTGELFFGEGSRLTVL.

The genes are TRBV19 and TRBJ1-2, with TRBD1 matching 8 bases. Unmatched junction bases numbered 5, after V lost 9 bases and J lost 5 bases. The CDR3 is 12 residues long. The germline gives CDR1 LNHDA, CDR2 SQIVND (reference sequence). CDR3 DNA: TGTGCCAGCGGACAGGGACAATATGGCTACACCTTC. This encodes CASGQGQYGYTF. Supplemented by reference TRBV19 and TRBJ1-2, the full variable domain reads DGGITQSPKYLFRKEGQNVTLSCEQNLNHDAMYWYRQDPGQGLRLIYYSQIVNDFQKGDIAEGYSVSREKKESFPLTVTSAQKNPTAFYLCASGQGQYGYTFGSGTRLTVV.